One sample yielded the 3 T cell receptor beta chains listed below, sequenced in a study of blood T cell repertoires in COVID-19. Method: immunoSEQ multiplex PCR; TCRdb's copy keeps in-frame clones and lacks some. The sample contains 200,000 to 250,000 clones, 84% of which appear only once. The sequencing input was PBMCs or T cells enriched from blood (not recorded which). Receptors were obtained from a man aged 55 to 69 who had recovered from COVID-19.

V is TRBV20-1 and J is TRBJ2-7, with TRBD2 as a possible D gene (7 bases). CDR1 is DFQATT and CDR2 is SNEGSKA in the germline V gene (reference sequence). Between the trimmed V and J ends, which lost 6 bases and 12 bases, there was a span of 18 bases. The CDR3 runs 11 residues. In DNA form, the CDR3 reads TGCAGTGCCCTCTCACAGGGCGGGGGGTACTTC. Translated: CSALSQGGGYF.

V usage is TRBV19 and J usage is TRBJ1-4, with 8 bases identical to TRBD1. The CDR3 covers 15 residues. V lost 6 bases, J lost 7 bases, and 10 bases stayed unmatched. Germline CDR1 and CDR2: LNHDA and SQIVND (reference sequence). The CDR3 protein is CASRPGTGIFEKLFF. The CDR3 coding sequence is TGTGCCAGTAGACCTGGGACAGGCATCTTTGAAAAACTGTTTTTT.

V is TRBV10-3 and J is TRBJ1-2; possible D gene TRBD1, 6 bases. The CDR3 is 16 amino acids. The ends were cut back, 0 bases at V and 8 bases at J, with 19 bases in the middle. CDR1 and CDR2 (germline): ENHRY, SYGVKD. The CDR3 DNA reads as TGTGCCATCAGTGAGTCGACTGTGCAGGGGACCGGGGGCTACACCTTC. Translating gives CAISESTVQGTGGYTF.